This is a list of T cell receptor beta chains from one sample in a study of beta chain features in type 1 diabetes. Libraries were prepared by immunoSEQ multiplex PCR; TCRdb keeps only in-frame clonotypes and omits some of them. In the table there are 400,000 to 500,000 clones, over 11% of which are singletons. The sequenced sample was naive CD4+ T cells from blood. The source is a man under 40 in good health. The CDR3 runs from the conserved cysteine through the conserved F or W. A D gene is named only where the DNA matches it firmly. The listing skips clone size in some rows; elsewhere it reads once, few, many or a size class.

TRBD2	.	TRBJ2-3	TRBV10-3	CAISVLAGGVTDTQYF	TGTGCCATCAGTGTACTAGCGGGAGGGGTCACAGATACGCAGTATTTT
.	few	TRBJ2-5	TRBV18	CASSPTFQETQYF	TGTGCCAGCTCACCTACATTCCAAGAGACCCAGTACTTC
.	few	TRBJ2-5	TRBV5-1	CASQRAAVFFETQYF	TGCGCCAGTCAGCGCGCCGCAGTCTTTTTCGAGACCCAGTACTTC
TRBD2	.	TRBJ2-1	TRBV4-3	CASSQPQTSGRYNEQFF	TGCGCCAGCAGCCAACCCCAGACTAGCGGGAGATACAATGAGCAGTTCTTC
.	few	TRBJ2-3	TRBV27	CASSTMGSGTDTQYF	TGTGCCAGCAGTACCATGGGGTCGGGCACAGATACGCAGTATTTT
.	.	TRBJ2-7	TRBV18	CASSPLNIRVRAYEQYF	TGTGCCAGCTCACCACTTAATATCAGGGTGAGGGCCTACGAGCAGTACTTC
.	.	TRBJ2-6	TRBV30	CAYSSGANVLTF	TGTGCCTACAGCTCTGGGGCCAACGTCCTGACTTTC
TRBD1	.	TRBJ1-6	TRBV5-1	CASSLTGGESSPLHF	TGCGCCAGCAGCTTGACAGGGGGCGAGAGTTCACCCCTCCACTTT
.	.	TRBJ2-4	TRBV5-1	CASSSGPLVASNIQYF	TGCGCCAGCAGCTCCGGGCCTCTCGTAGCGTCGAACATTCAGTACTTC
.	.	TRBJ2-2	TRBV6-6	CASSRGPTTGELFF	TGTGCCAGCAGTAGGGGTCCCACCACCGGGGAGCTGTTTTTT